This entry lists 31 T cell receptor beta chains sequenced from one sample in a study of spatial heterogeneity in lung cancer. A single record per CDR3 protein comes from TCRdb applying MiXCR to the 5' RACE reads. Of 15,000 to 20,000 distinct CDR3 sequences in the sample, roughly 6% are singletons; the top ten hold approximately 3.7%. Findings of the study overall: Mutation tallies in tumors tracked expanded intratumoral alpha and beta TCR counts.

The time point denotes: sample taken at primary tumor resection. These receptors lack a known antigen. The material sequenced was lung tumor tissue, taken at surgery. These TCRs come from a female donor with early-stage non-small cell lung cancer.

By frequency in the sample, this clonotype is medium-sized. The gene calls are TRBV11-2 and TRBJ2-2; no firm D call. The CDR3 consists of 18 residues. V dropped 6 bases and J dropped 6 bases, with 26 bases sitting between them. From germline, CDR1 is SGHAT and CDR2 FQNNGV. CDR3 nucleotides: TGTGCCAGCAGACCGCCGTTCCAACTCTGGTACGGGTCCGGGGAGCTGTTTTTT. Translated, it gives CASRPPFQLWYGSGELFF.

By sample share, this clonotype is medium-sized (0.01 to 0.1%). J is TRBJ2-2 and V is TRBV6-2 or TRBV6-3; D gene uncertain. The CDR3 is 14 amino acids. Germline lookup yields CDR1 MNHEY and CDR2 SVGEGT. The germline V and J ends were trimmed by 7 bases and 5 bases, with 14 bases remaining between them. The CDR3 region has the DNA TGTGCCAGCATCCCAGACCCGAGAACCGGGGAGCTGTTTTTT. It specifies CASIPDPRTGELFF.

At least ten counts were recorded for this clonotype. The chain links TRBV29-1 to TRBJ1-4, with D perhaps TRBD1 (5 bases). The CDR3 length is 15 residues. V was shortened by 4 bases and J by 5 bases, with 17 bases between the two germline ends. CDR1 is SQVTM and CDR2 is ANQGSEA in the germline V gene. CDR3 DNA sequence: TGCAGCGTTGGGCAGGCAGGGAACCGCAATGAAAAACTGTTTTTT. Encoded protein: CSVGQAGNRNEKLFF.

Relative to its sample, this clonotype is medium-sized. The chain couples TRBV5-5 to TRBJ2-1; tentative D call: TRBD1 (5 bases). The CDR3 totals 14 residues. Trimming took off 5 bases at V and 4 bases at J, with 13 bases between the two ends. The germline V gene encodes CDR1 SGHKS and CDR2 YYEKEE (reference sequence). The CDR3, as DNA: TGTGCCAGCAGACAGGACATCTTTTACAATGAGCAGTTCTTC. This sequence encodes CASRQDIFYNEQFF.

This clonotype was counted at least ten times. The chain recombines TRBV4-3 with TRBJ2-2; 7 positions match TRBD2. CDR1 is LGHNA and CDR2 is YSLEER in the germline V gene. Germline trimming cut 3 bases from V and 3 bases from J; bases unmatched to any gene: 7. This CDR3 spans 16 amino acids. CDR3 DNA: TGCGCCAGCAGCCAGGCACTAGCGTCGGACACCGGGGAGCTGTTTTTT. Translated, it gives CASSQALASDTGELFF.

This clonotype occurred a few times. The V call is TRBV5-4, the J call TRBJ2-2; no firm D call. The length of the CDR3 is 15 residues. V lost 4 bases, J lost 0 bases, and 10 bases lay in between. In germline, CDR1 is SGHNT, CDR2 YYREEE (reference sequence). CDR3 sequence: CASSQTGSNTGELFF. DNA for the CDR3: TGTGCCAGCAGCCAGACCGGATCGAACACCGGGGAGCTGTTTTTT.

This clonotype was counted at least ten times. The rearrangement links TRBV3-1 to TRBJ2-7; D is uncertain. V was cut by 2 bases and J by 3 bases, with 14 bases left in between. Germline V lookup: CDR1 LGHDT, CDR2 YNNKEL (reference sequence). The CDR3 spans 15 residues. The CDR3 DNA reads as TGTGCCAGCAGCCAAACGTACGAGGTAGGCTACGAGCAGTACTTC. It translates to CASSQTYEVGYEQYF.

This clonotype has ten or more counts. The genes are TRBV5-4 and TRBJ1-2; tentative D call: TRBD1 (6 bases). Germline values: CDR1 SGHNT, CDR2 YYREEE (reference sequence). This CDR3 has 16 residues. The V end was cut by 6 bases, the J end by 1 base, with 19 bases between. CDR3 in amino acids: CASTQAVAGDNYGYTF. CDR3 DNA sequence: TGTGCCAGCACCCAAGCGGTCGCAGGGGATAACTATGGCTACACCTTC.

This clonotype was picked up many times. J is TRBJ2-1 and V is TRBV20-1; tentatively, D is TRBD1 or TRBD2 (6 bases each). The V gene's germline CDR1 is DFQATT and CDR2 SNEGSKA (reference sequence). V shed 6 bases and J shed 7 bases, with 13 bases lying between them. This CDR3 is 12 amino acids long. The CDR3 here is CSAQKGGNEQFF. The CDR3 DNA reads as TGCAGTGCCCAGAAGGGGGGAAATGAGCAGTTCTTC.

Comments on this clonotype: Germline is not matched at one junction end, which may reflect a read error. This chain connects TRBV23-1 to TRBJ2-1, with TRBD2 identical over 13 bases. TRBV23-1 is an open reading frame whose function is uncertain. The CDR3 has 21 residues. CDR3 region: CASSQSNRGTSGIITWNEQFF. In DNA, the CDR3 is TGCGCCAGCAGCCAATCGAATCGCGGGACTAGCGGGATCATCACATGGAATGAGCAGTTCTTC.

With regard to this clonotype: Given a much more abundant clone one base away, this may be a read error. The chain recombines TRBV20-1 with TRBJ1-2; D unclear. Trimming stripped 5 bases from V and 5 bases from J, with 21 bases between. The CDR3 covers 15 residues. Germline lookup yields CDR1 DFQATT and CDR2 SNEGSKA (reference sequence). CDR3 coding DNA: TGCAGTGCTCCCCCCGTCCGGCAGTCAGATTATGGCTACACCTTC. This gives the protein CSAPPVRQSDYGYTF.

The CDR3 nucleotides are TGTGCCAGCAGTTACACTAGCAGCTCCTACGAGCAGTACTTC. The encoded protein is CASSYTSSSYEQYF. The genes are TRBV6-2 or TRBV6-3 and TRBJ2-7, with D possibly TRBD2 on 6 matching bases. V lost 2 bases, J lost 0 bases, and 8 bases lay in between. CDR3 length: 14 residues. Germline V gene lookup returns CDR1 MNHEY and CDR2 SVGEGT.

This clonotype was detected ten times or more. The V call is TRBV5-6, the J call TRBJ1-2; D uncertain. The CDR3 is made up of 14 amino acids. Trimming removed 3 bases from V and 4 bases from J, with 13 bases in between. Germline V gene data show CDR1 as SGHDT and CDR2 as YYEEEE. CDR3 loop: CASSYGLGGYGYTF. In DNA, the CDR3 is TGTGCCAGCAGCTATGGACTGGGCGGCTATGGCTACACCTTC.

This clonotype came up many times. This sequence joins TRBV29-1 and TRBJ2-3; TRBD2 agrees at 11 bases. With 6 bases clipped from V and 6 bases from J, the junction kept 8 bases outside the gene matches. CDR3 length equals 14 residues. CDR1 SQVTM and CDR2 ANQGSEA come from the germline V gene. The CDR3 nucleotides are TGCAGCGTCGTTAAACTAGCGGGAGACGATACGCAGTATTTT. It codes for CSVVKLAGDDTQYF.

This clonotype has a count of ten or more. V usage is TRBV10-3 and J usage is TRBJ2-7; 8 nucleotides agree with TRBD1. CDR3 length: 15 amino acids. Trimming at V came to 3 bases and at J to 3 bases, leaving 7 bases not matched to a gene. Germline V gene lookup returns CDR1 ENHRY and CDR2 SYGVKD. DNA for the CDR3: TGTGCCATCAGTGACCCCCCGACAGGGGACTACGAGCAGTACTTC. It is translated as CAISDPPTGDYEQYF.

This clonotype was counted a few times. The chain joins TRBV7-6 to TRBJ2-3; D may be TRBD1 or TRBD2 (5 bases each). This CDR3 region has 14 residues. V was cut by 5 bases and J by 2 bases, with 11 bases left in between. Germline lookup yields CDR1 SGHVS and CDR2 FNYEAQ. The CDR3 loop is CASSLGPYTDTQYF. The CDR3 bases are TGTGCCAGCAGCCTGGGACCGTACACAGATACGCAGTATTTT.

This clonotype was detected ten times or more. V gene TRBV19 combines with J gene TRBJ1-5; TRBD1 might be the D (5 bases). There are 13 residues in the CDR3. V shed 7 bases and J shed 5 bases, with 12 bases lying between them. Germline assignment: CDR1 LNHDA and CDR2 SQIVND (reference sequence). CDR3 coding DNA: TGTGCCAGTAAAAGGGACTCCGATCAGCCCCAGCATTTT. Translating gives CASKRDSDQPQHF.

This clonotype was counted many times. The V gene is TRBV20-1, the J gene TRBJ1-1; D is ambiguous. CDR1 and CDR2 (germline): DFQATT, SNEGSKA (reference sequence). There are 13 residues in the CDR3. V shed 1 base and J shed 7 bases, with 13 bases lying between them. The CDR3 DNA reads TGCAGTGCTAGAGCGAATGGACGCAATGAAGCTTTCTTT. Its protein is CSARANGRNEAFF.

The sample holds many counts of this clonotype. The V gene is TRBV6-2 or TRBV6-3, the J gene TRBJ2-5; D remains unclear. The CDR3 length is 14 residues. Germline CDR1 is MNHEY and CDR2 is SVGEGT. Between the trimmed V and J ends, which lost 3 bases and 2 bases, there was a span of 10 bases. The CDR3 DNA reads TGTGCCAGCAGTTATTACAGCAGTCAAGAGACCCAGTACTTC. Amino acids: CASSYYSSQETQYF.

CDR3 nucleotide sequence: TGTGCCAGCACCTTGGGACTAGCGGGAGAGCGCGATACGCAGTATTTT. It yields the protein CASTLGLAGERDTQYF. The V call is TRBV7-9, the J call TRBJ2-3; 14 bases agree with TRBD2. CDR1 is SEHNR, CDR2 FQNEAQ, per germline (reference sequence). The CDR3 has 16 amino acids. The V gene end was trimmed by 7 bases and the J gene end by 6 bases; junction bases not matched to a gene: 9.

The sample holds many counts of this clonotype. V is TRBV7-6 and J is TRBJ1-2; the D gene is possibly TRBD1 (5 bases). The CDR3 is 16 residues long. V shed 2 bases and J shed 3 bases, with 16 bases lying between them. The V gene's germline CDR1 is SGHVS and CDR2 FNYEAQ. CDR3 sequence reads: CASSLSMQGPDYGYTF. The CDR3 nucleotides are TGTGCCAGCAGCTTATCGATGCAGGGCCCCGACTATGGCTACACCTTC.

This clonotype was recorded at least ten times. The junction differs from germline at one of its ends, possibly a read error. The chain recombines TRBV7-2 with TRBJ2-7, with 13 bases identical to TRBD2. CDR1 and CDR2 (germline): SGHTA, FQGNSA. This CDR3 contains 13 residues. This CDR3 is CASSSGTSGIGFF. Written as DNA, the CDR3 is TGTGCCAGCAGTTCCGGGACTAGCGGGATCGGGTTTTTC.

This chain links TRBV3-1 with TRBJ2-1; a possible D gene is TRBD2 (5 bases). Deletions cut 1 base from V and 7 bases from J, with 11 bases between. Germline V gene lookup returns CDR1 LGHDT and CDR2 YNNKEL (reference sequence). The CDR3 has 14 residues. CDR3: CASSQASGGNEQFF. The CDR3 bases are TGTGCCAGCAGCCAAGCCAGCGGTGGGAATGAGCAGTTCTTC.

This clonotype showed up many times. This sequence joins TRBV27 and TRBJ2-7, with 7 bases that match TRBD2. CDR3 size: 17 residues. V shed 0 bases and J 0 bases; nucleotides not matched to a gene: 8. In germline, CDR1 is MNHEY, CDR2 SMNVEV (reference sequence). The CDR3 region is CASSLSYGGSFSYEQYF. The CDR3 nucleotides are TGTGCCAGCAGTTTATCGTACGGCGGGAGCTTCTCCTACGAGCAGTACTTC.

This clonotype was counted many times. The rearrangement joins TRBV7-2 to TRBJ2-3; 9 nucleotides agree with TRBD2. Germline V gives CDR1 SGHTA, CDR2 FQGNSA. Trimming cost V 1 base and J 6 bases; bases outside gene matches: 8. This CDR3 has 16 residues. The chain's CDR3 is CASSLGGSGGLDTQYF. In DNA form, the CDR3 reads TGTGCCAGCAGCTTAGGAGGTAGCGGGGGCTTGGATACGCAGTATTTT.

To note about this clonotype: It may be a read error: a sequence one base away is much more abundant. The gene calls are TRBV7-8 and TRBJ1-5; 9 bases line up with TRBD1. Germline V CDR1 and CDR2: SGHVS, FQNEAQ. CDR3 length equals 16 residues. DNA of the CDR3: TGTGCCTGCAGCCCGAACCACGGGACAGGGACCAAGCCCCAGCATTTT. Its translation: CACSPNHGTGTKPQHF.

This clonotype came up many times. The chain has TRBV28 and TRBJ1-4, with 11 positions matching TRBD1. The CDR3 contains 14 residues. In germline, CDR1 is MDHEN, CDR2 SYDVKM. The J segment lost 7 bases and the V segment lost 8 bases, leaving 6 bases of the junction unmatched. The CDR3 region is CASAPGTGGEKLFF. As DNA, the CDR3 is TGTGCCAGCGCTCCCGGGACAGGGGGTGAAAAACTGTTTTTT.

The J gene is TRBJ2-4, the V gene TRBV7-8; no clear D. From germline, CDR1 is SGHVS and CDR2 FQNEAQ. V lost 5 bases and J 6 bases, leaving 14 bases between the germline ends. This CDR3 contains 14 residues. The CDR3 reads CASSPTTTANIQYF. The CDR3 bases are TGTGCCAGCAGCCCCACTACGACGGCAAACATTCAGTACTTC.

Within the sample, this clonotype is medium-sized (0.01 to 0.1%). The chain couples TRBV7-2 to TRBJ2-6; 11 nucleotides align to TRBD2. This CDR3 region has 18 residues. The germline V gene encodes CDR1 SGHTA and CDR2 FQGNSA. V lost 2 bases and J lost 0; bases outside the gene matches: 3. The CDR3 region is CASSLRGLAASGANVLTF. CDR3 bases: TGTGCCAGCAGCTTACGGGGACTAGCGGCCTCTGGGGCCAACGTCCTGACTTTC.

This clonotype was picked up many times. V is TRBV19 and J is TRBJ2-2; D might be TRBD1 or TRBD2, each matching 6 bases. V lost 3 bases and J lost 3, with 8 bases in between. CDR3 length: 14 residues. Germline V CDR1 and CDR2: LNHDA, SQIVND (reference sequence). In DNA, the CDR3 is TGTGCCAGTAGTATGGGGGGCGACACCGGGGAGCTGTTTTTT. It is translated as CASSMGGDTGELFF. Variable domain in full (rest from reference TRBV19 and TRBJ2-2): DGGITQSPKYLFRKEGQNVTLSCEQNLNHDAMYWYRQDPGQGLRLIYYSQIVNDFQKGDIAEGYSVSREKKESFPLTVTSAQKNPTAFYLCASSMGGDTGELFFGEGSRLTVL.

This clonotype was counted at least ten times. The chain couples TRBV4-2 to TRBJ2-3; 7 bases agree with TRBD2. The CDR3 extends over 17 amino acids. Trimming removed 0 bases from V and 0 bases from J; junction bases left unmatched: 6. CDR1 and CDR2 (germline): LGHNA, YNFKEQ. The CDR3, as DNA: TGTGCCAGCAGCCAAGATGTGGCTAGCGGTAGCACAGATACGCAGTATTTT. Protein: CASSQDVASGSTDTQYF.